This T cell receptor (beta chain) was sequenced in a study of cytomegalovirus exposure and HLA in healthy donors. Study outcomes and limitations: A later analysis found first-cohort TCR clusters tended to co-occur in the 130 or so validation repertoires. Listed as cytomegalovirus-associated were 150 or so TCR beta chains.

The germline V gene has CDR1 MNHEY and CDR2 SMNVEV (reference sequence). Trimming cost V 10 bases and J 0 bases, with 15 bases left between them. This CDR3 contains 15 residues. A 120-subject validation cohort, separate from the approximately 690-subject first cohort, supplied the donors. In the case of this clone: Its antigen is undetermined.

Assay: immunoSEQ multiplex PCR; the TCRdb copy retains only in-frame clones and omits some. The data contain tens of thousands of clones, around 95% of them singletons. The chain links TRBV27 to TRBJ1-4; the D gene is possibly TRBD1 (5 bases). This TCR was sampled from a woman between 18 and 29 years old in good health and CMV-seronegative. The sequenced material came from PBMCs. CDR3 sequence (DNA): TGTGCCACCCGCCCGGGGGAATCAACTAATGAAAAACTGTTTTTT. Amino acid sequence: CATRPGESTNEKLFF.